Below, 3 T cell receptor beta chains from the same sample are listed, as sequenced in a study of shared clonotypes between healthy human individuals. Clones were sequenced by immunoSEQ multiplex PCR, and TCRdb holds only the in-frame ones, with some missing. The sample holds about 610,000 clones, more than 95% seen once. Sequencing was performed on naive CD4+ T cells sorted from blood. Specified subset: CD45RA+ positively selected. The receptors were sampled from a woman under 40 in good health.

CDR3 sequence: CASRTRGGPRYEQYF. CDR3 coding DNA: TGTGCCAGCAGAACTAGGGGGGGCCCTCGTTACGAGCAGTACTTC. The chain employs TRBV6-6 and TRBJ2-7; the D gene is possibly TRBD2 (7 bases). V was pared by 6 bases and J by 4 bases, with 19 bases between. Germline values: CDR1 MNHNY, CDR2 SVGAGI (reference sequence). The CDR3 length is 15 residues.

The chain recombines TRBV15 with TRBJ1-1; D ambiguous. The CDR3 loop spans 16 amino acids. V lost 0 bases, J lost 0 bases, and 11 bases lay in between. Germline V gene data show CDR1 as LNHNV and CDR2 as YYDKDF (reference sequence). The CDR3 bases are TGTGCCACCAGCAGAGATAGGCGCGGACTGAACACTGAAGCTTTCTTT. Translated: CATSRDRRGLNTEAFF.

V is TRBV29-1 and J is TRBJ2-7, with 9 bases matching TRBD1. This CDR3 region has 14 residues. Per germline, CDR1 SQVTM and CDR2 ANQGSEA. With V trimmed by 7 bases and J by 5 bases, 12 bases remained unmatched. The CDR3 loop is CSAPPGQGGHEQYF. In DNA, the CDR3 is TGCAGCGCACCACCGGGACAGGGCGGACACGAGCAGTACTTC.